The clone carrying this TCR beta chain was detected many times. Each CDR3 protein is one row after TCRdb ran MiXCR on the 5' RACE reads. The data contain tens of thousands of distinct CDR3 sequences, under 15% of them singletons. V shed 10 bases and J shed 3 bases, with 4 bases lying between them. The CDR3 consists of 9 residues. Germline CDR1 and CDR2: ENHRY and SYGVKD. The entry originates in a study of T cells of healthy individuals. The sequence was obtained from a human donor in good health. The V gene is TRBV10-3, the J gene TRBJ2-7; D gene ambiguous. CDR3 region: CANNYEQYF. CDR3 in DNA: TGTGCCAACAACTACGAGCAGTACTTC.